This is a list of T cell receptor beta chains from one sample in a study of T cells in Graves' hyperthyroidism and ophthalmopathy. TCRdb processed the multiplex PCR reads anew with MiXCR; each CDR3 protein has one entry. The table records about 400,000 distinct CDR3 sequences, roughly 15% of them present only once. The sequencing sample was made of blood. The source of these receptors is a woman in her twenties or thirties with Graves' ophthalmopathy. Each CDR3 is given with its conserved first and last residue. D genes are given only for firm matches. Rows may omit the clone size; those that give it use once, few, many or a size class.

>14|TRBV11-3|TRBD1|TRBJ1-2|many
CASSLAATGVGYTF
TGTGCCAGCAGCTTAGCCGCGACAGGGGTCGGCTACACCTTC
>18|TRBV27|TRBD2|TRBJ2-3|many
CASSAGTSGKISTDTQYF
TGTGCCAGCAGTGCCGGGACTAGCGGCAAAATAAGCACAGATACGCAGTATTTT
>15|TRBV12-3/TRBV12-4|TRBD2|TRBJ2-3|-
CASSFPSGITDTQYF
TGTGCCAGCAGTTTCCCTAGCGGGATCACAGATACGCAGTATTTT
>14|TRBV7-2|-|TRBJ1-1|many
CASSLAAQGTEAFF
TGTGCCAGCAGCTTAGCGGCCCAGGGCACTGAAGCTTTCTTT
>15|TRBV5-1|-|TRBJ2-2|many
CASSLGDLRTGELFF
TGCGCCAGCAGCTTGGGGGACCTTCGGACCGGGGAGCTGTTTTTT
>17|TRBV9|TRBD2|TRBJ2-7|many
CASSPHSGGAKSYEQYF
TGTGCCAGCAGCCCCCATAGCGGGGGGGCTAAGTCCTACGAGCAGTACTTC
>16|TRBV7-2|-|TRBJ1-2|few
CASSPIPGSPNYGYTF
TGTGCCAGCAGCCCCATCCCCGGCAGCCCTAACTATGGCTACACCTTC
>14|TRBV7-9|-|TRBJ2-2|many
CASSPGPSTGELFF
TGTGCCAGCAGCCCTGGACCGAGCACCGGGGAGCTGTTTTTT
>15|TRBV25-1|TRBD1|TRBJ1-6|-
CASSESGQGNSPLHF
TGTGCCAGCAGTGAGTCGGGACAGGGGAACTCACCCCTCCACTTT
>19|TRBV12-3/TRBV12-4|-|TRBJ1-1|-
CASRAAGGGLPPGTTEAFF
TGTGCCAGCAGAGCCGCTGGGGGGGGGCTACCCCCCGGAACCACTGAAGCTTTCTTT
>20|TRBV30|-|TRBJ2-5|many
CAWSATPPGLEIFGQETQYF
TGTGCCTGGAGTGCTACCCCCCCGGGGTTGGAAATTTTCGGGCAAGAGACCCAGTACTTC
>13|TRBV2|-|TRBJ2-3|many
CASKPGSTDTQYF
TGTGCCAGCAAACCGGGGTCTACAGATACGCAGTATTTT
>13|TRBV20-1|-|TRBJ1-5|many
CSASETGEQPQHF
TGCAGTGCTAGCGAAACGGGGGAACAGCCCCAGCATTTT
>16|TRBV6-1|TRBD1|TRBJ2-7|few
CASSDLGTGLNYEQYF
TGTGCCAGCAGTGACCTCGGGACAGGGCTTAACTACGAGCAGTACTTC
>15|TRBV3-1|TRBD1|TRBJ1-1|many
CASSQEDRVDTEAFF
TGTGCCAGCAGCCAAGAGGACAGGGTAGACACTGAAGCTTTCTTT
>15|TRBV4-1|-|TRBJ1-2|many
CASSQDRRRNYGYTF
TGCGCCAGCAGCCAAGATAGAAGGAGGAACTATGGCTACACCTTC
>15|TRBV5-1|-|TRBJ2-6|many
CASSPGTSGANVLTF
TGCGCCAGCAGCCCAGGGACCTCTGGGGCCAACGTCCTGACTTTC
>15|TRBV30|TRBD2|TRBJ2-2|many
CAWSTASGHTGELFF
TGTGCCTGGAGTACGGCTAGCGGCCACACCGGGGAGCTGTTTTTT
>16|TRBV19|TRBD1|TRBJ2-4|-
CASSIRQGLAKNVQYF
TGTGCCAGTAGTATCCGACAGGGGCTAGCCAAAAACGTTCAGTACTTC
>15|TRBV7-9|-|TRBJ2-7|few
CASSLGLDFYYEQYF
TGTGCCAGCAGCTTAGGCTTAGACTTTTACTACGAGCAGTACTTC
>13|TRBV2|TRBD2|TRBJ2-5|many
CASRDGGVETQYF
TGTGCCAGCCGGGACGGGGGGGTCGAGACCCAGTACTTC
>15|TRBV5-1|TRBD2|TRBJ2-1|many
CASSSSGGSGNEQFF
TGCGCCAGCAGCAGTAGCGGGGGGAGTGGCAATGAGCAGTTCTTC
>16|TRBV3-1|TRBD2|TRBJ2-2|many
CASSQESTSGTGELFF
TGTGCCAGCAGCCAAGAATCGACTAGCGGAACCGGGGAGCTGTTTTTT
>17|TRBV12-3/TRBV12-4|TRBD2|TRBJ2-7|few
CASSLDGLAGLGDEQYF
TGTGCCAGCAGTTTAGACGGCCTAGCGGGACTCGGGGACGAGCAGTACTTC
>15|TRBV5-1|TRBD1|TRBJ1-1|many
CASSLQGGGNTEAFF
TGCGCCAGCAGCTTACAGGGGGGGGGAAACACTGAAGCTTTCTTT
>17|TRBV27|-|TRBJ2-1|few
CASSLWAITNSYNEQFF
TGTGCCAGCAGTTTATGGGCGATAACAAACTCCTACAATGAGCAGTTCTTC
>13|TRBV9|TRBD1|TRBJ2-7|-
CASSPGTVHEQYF
TGTGCCAGCAGCCCCGGGACAGTCCACGAGCAGTACTTC
>14|TRBV29-1|-|TRBJ1-1|many
CSVRLTGTNTEAFF
TGCAGCGTTAGACTCACAGGGACGAACACTGAAGCTTTCTTT
>11|TRBV20-1|-|TRBJ2-1|many
CSATPYNEQFF
TGCAGTGCTACCCCCTACAATGAGCAGTTCTTC
>11|TRBV29-1|-|TRBJ1-2|few
CSVGQKGGYTF
TGCAGCGTTGGACAGAAGGGGGGCTACACCTTC
>15|TRBV2|-|TRBJ2-3|-
CASPLRGDFTDTQYF
TGTGCCAGCCCCCTGCGCGGGGATTTCACAGATACGCAGTATTTT
>15|TRBV4-2|-|TRBJ2-7|-
CASSQDTPTYYEQYF
TGTGCCAGCAGCCAAGATACCCCCACTTACTACGAGCAGTACTTC